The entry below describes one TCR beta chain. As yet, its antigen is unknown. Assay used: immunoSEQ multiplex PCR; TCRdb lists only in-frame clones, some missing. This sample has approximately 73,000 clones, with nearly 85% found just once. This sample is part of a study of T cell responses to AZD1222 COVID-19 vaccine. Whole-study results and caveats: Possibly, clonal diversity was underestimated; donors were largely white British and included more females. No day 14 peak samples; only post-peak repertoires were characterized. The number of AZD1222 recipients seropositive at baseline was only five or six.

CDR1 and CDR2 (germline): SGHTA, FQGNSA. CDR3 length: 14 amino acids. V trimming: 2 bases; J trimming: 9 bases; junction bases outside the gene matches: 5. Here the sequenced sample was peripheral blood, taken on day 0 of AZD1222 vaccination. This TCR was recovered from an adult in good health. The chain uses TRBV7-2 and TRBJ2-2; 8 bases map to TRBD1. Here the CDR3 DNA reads TGTGCCAGCAGCTTACCAGGGGGCCCCCGGGAGCTGTTTTTT. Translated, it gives CASSLPGGPRELFF.